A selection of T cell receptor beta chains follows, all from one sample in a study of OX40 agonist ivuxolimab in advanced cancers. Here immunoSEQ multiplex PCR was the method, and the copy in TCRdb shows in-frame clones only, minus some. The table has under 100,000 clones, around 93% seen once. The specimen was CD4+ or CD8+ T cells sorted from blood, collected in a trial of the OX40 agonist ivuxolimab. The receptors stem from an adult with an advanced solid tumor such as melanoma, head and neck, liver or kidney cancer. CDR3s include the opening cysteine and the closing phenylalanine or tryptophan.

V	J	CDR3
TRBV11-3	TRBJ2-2	CASSLGPAENTGELFF
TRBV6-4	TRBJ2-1	CASSYSEESEQFF
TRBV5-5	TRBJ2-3	CASSLVFTDTQYF
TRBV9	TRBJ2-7	CASSVGRTGAYEQYF
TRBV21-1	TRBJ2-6	CARGQDTHSGANVLTF
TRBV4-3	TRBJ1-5	CASSQDRGFGQPQHF
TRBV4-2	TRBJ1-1	CASSQGGADTEAFF
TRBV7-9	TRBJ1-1	CASSLAPSTARTEAFF
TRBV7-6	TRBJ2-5	CASSLERTGGETQYF
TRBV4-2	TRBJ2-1	CASSQGGENEQFF
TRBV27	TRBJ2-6	CASSSGVSGANVLTF
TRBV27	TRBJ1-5	CATRPGVISNQPQHF
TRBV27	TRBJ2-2	CASSLGYTGELFF
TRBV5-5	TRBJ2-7	CASSTGTSVTYEQYF
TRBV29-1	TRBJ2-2	CSVVSNTGELFF
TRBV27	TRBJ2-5	CASSLGEMYQETQYF
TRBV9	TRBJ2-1	CASSVAMGTGDNEQFF
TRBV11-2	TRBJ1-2	CASSLPITDGYTF
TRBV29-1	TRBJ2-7	CSVEGSSYEQYF
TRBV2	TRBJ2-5	CASRGTSGLRETQYF
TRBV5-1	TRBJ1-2	CASSFDLGYGYTF
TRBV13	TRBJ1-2	CASSSRTETNYGYTF
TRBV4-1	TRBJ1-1	CASTLGGGMLNTEAFF
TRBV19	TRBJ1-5	CASSTDRGEDQPQHF
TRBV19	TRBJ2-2	CAASRAHTGELFF
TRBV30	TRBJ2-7	CAWSVVGSNTWEQYF
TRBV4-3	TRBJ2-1	CASSHGGQLEQFF
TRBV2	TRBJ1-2	CASSETGFMGYGYTF
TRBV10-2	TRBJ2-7	CASRVGVGEQYF
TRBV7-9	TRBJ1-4	CASSYRTGGATNEKLFF
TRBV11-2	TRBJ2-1	CASSLIVSSNEQFF
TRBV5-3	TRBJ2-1	CARSLVGLIYNEQFF
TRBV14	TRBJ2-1	CASSPLLGVPYNEQFF
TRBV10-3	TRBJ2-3	CAISGGDRGRSDTQYF
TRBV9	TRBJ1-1	CASSPWTGPINTEAFF
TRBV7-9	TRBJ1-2	CASSSGGGQGFYGYTF
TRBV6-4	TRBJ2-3	CASSDSSGGASTDTQYF
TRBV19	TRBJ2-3	CASNKRASPVTDTQYF
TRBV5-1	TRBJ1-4	CASSMTTNEKLFF
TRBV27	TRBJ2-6	CASGTGSSGANVLTF
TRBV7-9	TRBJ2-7	CASSLPPLYEQYF
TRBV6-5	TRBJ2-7	CASSYFPGETYEQYF
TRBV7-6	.	CASSPRQELPYEQYF
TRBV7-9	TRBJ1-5	CASSLGSPNSNQPQHF
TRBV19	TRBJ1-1	CASSISGVWTEAFF